The 27 T cell receptor beta chains listed next were all sequenced from one sample in a study of T cells after yellow fever vaccination (dated by TCRdb to between 2018 and 2021). Interpreted using the paper, the treatment or condition label stands for: live attenuated yellow fever vaccine strain. Library preparation was by 5' RACE. For sequencing, an Illumina HiSeq 2500 was employed. TCRdb itself trimmed the public reads at Q25 with fastp, ran MiXCR and retained productive beta chains. Each entry merges the rows of one CDR3 protein and shows their most common DNA and genes. The sample table holds more than 350,000 distinct CDR3 sequences, of which around a tenth were seen once. The ten biggest clones cover roughly 18% of the sample. The starting material was PBMCs, obtained on the day of the first yellow fever vaccination. These receptors were taken from a man between 18 and 35 years old who received the YFV17D yellow fever vaccine.

There are a few counts of this clonotype. This chain links TRBV20-1 with TRBJ2-5; D is tentatively TRBD1 or TRBD2 (5 bases each). This CDR3 is built from 13 residues. The V end lost 6 bases, the J end lost 2 bases, and 13 bases lay between the germline ends. Per germline, CDR1 DFQATT and CDR2 SNEGSKA (reference sequence). The CDR3 DNA sequence: TGCAGTGCCCCAACCGAGGGGCAAGAGACCCAGTACTTC. Residues: CSAPTEGQETQYF.

This clonotype has just a few counts. The chain is built from TRBV9 and TRBJ2-5; no firm D call. The CDR3 has 14 amino acids. The germline gives CDR1 SGDLS, CDR2 YYNGEE. V was cut by 0 bases and J by 0 bases, with 6 bases left in between. DNA for the CDR3: TGTGCCAGCAGCGTAGTGTCAGACCAAGAGACCCAGTACTTC. Translation gives CASSVVSDQETQYF.

This clonotype was recorded a few times. The chain employs TRBV15 and TRBJ2-2; 8 bases align to TRBD1. Germline lookup yields CDR1 LNHNV and CDR2 YYDKDF (reference sequence). J was trimmed by 3 bases and V by 6 bases; bases with no gene match: 6. The CDR3 consists of 15 residues. CDR3 in amino acids: CATRRQGLDTGELFF. As DNA, the CDR3 is TGTGCCACCAGGAGACAGGGGTTGGACACCGGGGAGCTGTTTTTT.

This clonotype was counted between two and nine times. CDR3 coding DNA: TGCAGTGCTAGTCAGGGAACTAGCACAGATACGCAGTATTTT. Its translation: CSASQGTSTDTQYF. The chain combines TRBV20-1 with TRBJ2-3; perhaps TRBD1 as D (5 bases). Germline assignment: CDR1 DFQATT and CDR2 SNEGSKA (reference sequence). V dropped 3 bases and J dropped 0 bases, with 10 bases sitting between them. CDR3 length: 14 residues.

This clonotype has more than one count but fewer than ten. The chain carries TRBV7-8 and TRBJ2-2; D perhaps matches TRBD2 (5 bases). CDR3 length: 14 residues. Trimming stripped 4 bases from V and 0 bases from J, with 6 bases between. Per the germline V gene, CDR1 is SGHVS and CDR2 is FQNEAQ. CDR3 loop: CASSYGTNTGELFF. In nucleotides, the CDR3 is TGTGCCAGCAGCTACGGGACGAACACCGGGGAGCTGTTTTTT.

This clonotype was seen repeatedly, ten times or more. This chain connects TRBV20-1 to TRBJ2-7; D unresolved. CDR3 size: 13 residues. The V gene lost 1 base and the J gene lost 2 bases, with 9 bases spanning the gap. The germline gives CDR1 DFQATT, CDR2 SNEGSKA (reference sequence). CDR3 nucleotides: TGCAGTGCTAGAGTGCACGGAACCTACGAGCAGTACGTC. Translation: CSARVHGTYEQYV.

This clonotype appeared a few times. This chain connects TRBV15 to TRBJ2-7; D uncertain. Germline loops: CDR1 LNHNV, CDR2 YYDKDF (reference sequence). The CDR3 is made up of 13 amino acids. Trimming stripped 1 base from V and 3 bases from J, with 7 bases between. Here the CDR3 reads CATSRVPGYEQYF. As DNA, the CDR3 is TGTGCCACCAGCAGAGTCCCGGGCTACGAGCAGTACTTC.

This clonotype was counted only a few times. This chain links TRBV7-3 with TRBJ2-1; the D gene is possibly TRBD2 (7 bases). Germline CDR1 is SGHTA and CDR2 is FQGTGA. Trimming took 3 bases from V and 8 from J, leaving 20 bases between them. The CDR3 consists of 16 residues. CDR3 nucleotide sequence: TGTGCCAGCAGCTTCAGGGGAGGGGGGGCTAGGGATGAGCAGTTCTTC. This encodes CASSFRGGGARDEQFF.

The chain uses TRBV5-1 and TRBJ1-1, with TRBD1 as a possible D gene (6 bases). Trimming stripped 0 bases from V and 11 bases from J, with 17 bases between. Germline values: CDR1 SGHRS, CDR2 YFSETQ. This CDR3 is built from 14 residues. This chain's CDR3 is CASSLAGREGGAFF. CDR3 DNA: TGCGCCAGCAGCTTGGCGGGCAGGGAGGGGGGCGCTTTCTTT.

The chain employs TRBV29-1 and TRBJ1-5; TRBD1 agrees at 9 bases. The CDR3 length is 15 residues. The germline gives CDR1 SQVTM, CDR2 ANQGSEA. The V gene end was trimmed by 7 bases and the J gene end by 0 bases; junction bases not matched to a gene: 7. The CDR3 loop is CSARTGANSNQPQHF. The CDR3 DNA follows: TGCAGCGCCCGGACAGGGGCTAATAGCAATCAGCCCCAGCATTTT.

This clonotype was seen more than once but under ten times. The rearrangement joins TRBV28 to TRBJ2-2; D not certain. The CDR3 runs to 11 residues. Germline V lookup: CDR1 MDHEN, CDR2 SYDVKM. With 10 bases removed from V and 6 bases from J, the gap between germline ends came to 9 bases. The DNA for the CDR3 is TGTGCCATCCGAGGACCCGGGGAGCTGTTTTTT. This encodes CAIRGPGELFF.

This clonotype was counted between two and nine times. The chain carries TRBV5-4 and TRBJ2-1, with 11 bases identical to TRBD2. V shed 9 bases, J shed 8 bases, and the junction held 13 bases outside the gene matches. This CDR3 is built from 15 residues. CDR1 and CDR2 from the germline V gene are SGHNT and YYREEE (reference sequence). CDR3 sequence reads: CATHLAGGPEDEQFF. In DNA form, the CDR3 reads TGTGCCACCCATTTAGCGGGGGGGCCTGAGGATGAGCAGTTCTTC.

This clonotype showed up just a few times. The chain combines TRBV24-1 with TRBJ2-2; D is uncertain. The CDR3 covers 14 residues. Germline CDR1 is KGHDR and CDR2 is SFDVKD. V dropped 5 bases and J dropped 1 base, with 7 bases sitting between them. The CDR3 spells CATSATGNTGELFF. In DNA, the CDR3 is TGTGCCACCAGTGCTACCGGGAACACCGGGGAGCTGTTTTTT.

CDR3 residues: CASTGGEDQPQHF. CDR3 coding DNA: TGTGCCAGTACAGGGGGCGAGGATCAGCCCCAGCATTTT. V usage is TRBV2 and J usage is TRBJ1-5, with 9 bases that match TRBD1. Germline loops: CDR1 SNHLY, CDR2 FYNNEI. The CDR3 consists of 13 residues. Losses at the gene ends were 9 bases for V and 5 bases for J; bases not matched to a gene: 5.

There are a few counts of this clonotype. CDR3 nucleotides: TGTGCCAGCTCACGGGGACTAGCAGATACGCAGTATTTT. Its translation is CASSRGLADTQYF. The chain carries TRBV18 and TRBJ2-3, with 8 bases matching TRBD2. The germline V gene encodes CDR1 KGHSH and CDR2 LQKENI. The CDR3 extends over 13 amino acids. The J segment lost 4 bases and the V segment lost 4 bases, leaving 1 base of the junction unmatched.

This clonotype has more than one count but fewer than ten. The chain joins TRBV29-1 to TRBJ1-1, with D possibly being TRBD1 (6 bases). Trimming cost V 3 bases and J 2 bases, with 10 bases left between them. CDR3 length: 13 amino acids. Germline CDR1 is SQVTM and CDR2 is ANQGSEA. The CDR3 sequence: CSVERTVNTEAFF. The CDR3 DNA sequence: TGCAGCGTTGAGAGGACAGTAAACACTGAAGCTTTCTTT.

The chain recombines TRBV29-1 with TRBJ2-1; 8 bases are shared with TRBD1. CDR3 length equals 14 residues. V lost 3 bases, J lost 7 bases, and 8 bases stayed unmatched. The germline gives CDR1 SQVTM, CDR2 ANQGSEA. The CDR3 DNA is TGCAGCGTTGAGGAGGGCAGGGGGCGAAATGAGCAGTTCTTC. Translated: CSVEEGRGRNEQFF.

The chain couples TRBV20-1 to TRBJ2-2, with 12 bases identical to TRBD2. Germline V lookup: CDR1 DFQATT, CDR2 SNEGSKA (reference sequence). This CDR3 comprises 16 residues. With V trimmed by 6 bases and J by 3 bases, 8 bases remained unmatched. In DNA form, the CDR3 reads TGCAGTGCCGCTGGGACTAGCGGGTTTTACACCGGGGAGCTGTTTTTT. Translating gives CSAAGTSGFYTGELFF.

There are a few counts of this clonotype. The rearrangement links TRBV4-1 to TRBJ1-1; TRBD1 is a possible D gene (5 bases). The germline gives CDR1 MGHRA, CDR2 YSYEKL. V lost 0 bases, J lost 5 bases, and 7 bases lay in between. This CDR3 contains 13 residues. CDR3 sequence reads: CASSQDQGTEAFF. For the CDR3, the DNA is TGCGCCAGCAGCCAAGATCAGGGTACTGAAGCTTTCTTT.

This rearrangement joins TRBV19 to TRBJ2-1; maybe TRBD1 (6 bases). Germline V gives CDR1 LNHDA, CDR2 SQIVND (reference sequence). Trimming removed 7 bases at V and 7 bases at J, with 11 bases between. This CDR3 comprises 12 residues. The CDR3 sequence is CASTWGQNEQFF. The CDR3 DNA is TGTGCCAGTACCTGGGGGCAAAATGAGCAGTTCTTC.

The chain is built from TRBV6-1 and TRBJ2-6, with D possibly TRBD2 on 6 matching bases. This CDR3 region has 13 residues. Germline V CDR1 and CDR2: MNHNS, SASEGT. For the CDR3, the DNA is TGTGCGGCGAGGACGGGGGAGGCCAACGTCCTGACTTTC. Amino acids: CAARTGEANVLTF.

This chain joins TRBV7-2 and TRBJ1-1; no clear D. There are 14 residues in the CDR3. Trimming took 1 base from V and 4 from J, leaving 10 bases between them. Germline loops: CDR1 SGHTA, CDR2 FQGNSA. This CDR3 is CASSLDFWATEAFF. For the CDR3, the DNA is TGTGCCAGCAGCTTAGATTTCTGGGCCACTGAAGCTTTCTTT. The whole variable domain, filled in from reference TRBV7-2 and TRBJ1-1, reads GAGVSQSPSNKVTEKGKDVELRCDPISGHTALYWYRQSLGQGLEFLIYFQGNSAPDKSGLPSDRFSAERTGGSVSTLTIQRTQQEDSAVYLCASSLDFWATEAFFGQGTRLTVV.

The J gene is TRBJ2-1, the V gene TRBV5-1; 9 nucleotides line up with TRBD2. The CDR3 length is 14 residues. Germline assignment: CDR1 SGHRS and CDR2 YFSETQ. The ends lost 5 bases at V and 8 bases at J; junction bases unmatched: 8. DNA of the CDR3: TGCGCCAGCAGTCTAGCGGGGCTAAGGGATGAGCAGTTCTTC. It specifies CASSLAGLRDEQFF.

This clonotype was picked up a small number of times. This chain links TRBV5-1 with TRBJ1-1; D is undetermined. The V gene's germline CDR1 is SGHRS and CDR2 YFSETQ. The V end lost 4 bases, the J end lost 5 bases, and 15 bases lay between the germline ends. There are 14 residues in the CDR3. This CDR3 reads CASSRTQSRTEAFF. For the CDR3, the DNA is TGCGCCAGCAGCCGGACTCAGAGCCGGACTGAAGCTTTCTTT.

This clonotype was found once. The rearrangement links TRBV5-4 to TRBJ2-1; a weak D match, TRBD1 (5 bases). Trimming took 3 bases from V and 5 from J, leaving 18 bases between them. Germline assignment: CDR1 SGHNT and CDR2 YYREEE (reference sequence). The CDR3 length is 16 residues. The CDR3 bases are TGTGCCAGCAGCTCAGGGTCAGGTAGGGGCGACAATGAGCAGTTCTTC. Translating it yields CASSSGSGRGDNEQFF.

In its sample, this clonotype was seen a few times. V is TRBV7-9 and J is TRBJ1-2; D possibly corresponds to TRBD1 (5 bases). The V end lost 8 bases, the J end lost 8 bases, and 12 bases lay between the germline ends. Germline values: CDR1 SEHNR, CDR2 FQNEAQ (reference sequence). The CDR3 covers 11 residues. CDR3 DNA sequence: TGTGCCAGCGGCAGGGAGTCCGGCTACACCTTC. This translates into CASGRESGYTF.

The chain couples TRBV27 to TRBJ1-1; D is unclear. V was clipped by 2 bases and J by 4 bases, with 8 bases between them. The CDR3 sequence is 13 residues long. The germline V gene encodes CDR1 MNHEY and CDR2 SMNVEV (reference sequence). CDR3: CASSLDFGTEAFF. In DNA form, the CDR3 reads TGTGCCAGCAGTTTAGATTTTGGCACTGAAGCTTTCTTT.